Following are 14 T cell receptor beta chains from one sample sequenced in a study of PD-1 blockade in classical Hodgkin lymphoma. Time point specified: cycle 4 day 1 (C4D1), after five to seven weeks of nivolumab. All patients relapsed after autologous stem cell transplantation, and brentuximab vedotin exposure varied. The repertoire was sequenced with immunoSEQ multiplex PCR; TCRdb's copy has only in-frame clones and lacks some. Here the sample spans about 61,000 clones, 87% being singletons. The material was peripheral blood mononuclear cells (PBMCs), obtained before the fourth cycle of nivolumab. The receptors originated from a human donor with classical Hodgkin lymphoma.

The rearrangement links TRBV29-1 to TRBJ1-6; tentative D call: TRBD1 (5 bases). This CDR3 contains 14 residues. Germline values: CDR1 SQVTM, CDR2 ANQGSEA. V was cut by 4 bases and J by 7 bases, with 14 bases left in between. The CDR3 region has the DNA TGCAGCGTTGGAGAGGGACTATTAAATTCACCCCTCCACTTT. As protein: CSVGEGLLNSPLHF.

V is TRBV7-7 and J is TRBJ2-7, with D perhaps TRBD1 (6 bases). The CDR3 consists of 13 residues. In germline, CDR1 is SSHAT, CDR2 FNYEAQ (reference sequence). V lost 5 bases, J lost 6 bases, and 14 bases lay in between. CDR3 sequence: CASSPRGSGEQYF. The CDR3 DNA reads TGTGCCAGCAGCCCCAGGGGATCCGGCGAGCAGTACTTC. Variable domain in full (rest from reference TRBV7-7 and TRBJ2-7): GAGVSQSPRYKVTKRGQDVTLRCDPISSHATLYWYQQALGQGPEFLTYFNYEAQPDKSGLPSDRFSAERPEGSISTLTIQRTEQRDSAMYRCASSPRGSGEQYFGPGTRLTVT.

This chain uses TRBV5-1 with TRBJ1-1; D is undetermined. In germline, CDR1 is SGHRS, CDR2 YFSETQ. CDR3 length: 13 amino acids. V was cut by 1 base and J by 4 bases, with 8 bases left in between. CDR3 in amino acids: CASSLTVITEAFF. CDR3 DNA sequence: TGCGCCAGCAGCTTGACAGTTATCACTGAAGCTTTCTTT.

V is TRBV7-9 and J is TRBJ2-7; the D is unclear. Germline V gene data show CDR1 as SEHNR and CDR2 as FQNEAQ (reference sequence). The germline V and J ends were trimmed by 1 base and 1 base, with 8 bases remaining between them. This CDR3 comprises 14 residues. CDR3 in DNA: TGTGCCAGCAGCTTAGGAACACAGTCCTACGAGCAGTACTTC. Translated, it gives CASSLGTQSYEQYF. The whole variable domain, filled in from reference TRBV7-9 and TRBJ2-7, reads DTGVSQNPRHKITKRGQNVTFRCDPISEHNRLYWYRQTLGQGPEFLTYFQNEAQLEKSRLLSDRFSAERPKGSFSTLEIQRTEQGDSAMYLCASSLGTQSYEQYFGPGTRLTVT.

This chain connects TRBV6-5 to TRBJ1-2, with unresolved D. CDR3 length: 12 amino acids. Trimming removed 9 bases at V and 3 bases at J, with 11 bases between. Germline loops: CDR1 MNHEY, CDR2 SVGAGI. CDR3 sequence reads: CASAAGDYGYTF. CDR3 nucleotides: TGTGCCAGTGCGGCCGGTGACTATGGCTACACCTTC.

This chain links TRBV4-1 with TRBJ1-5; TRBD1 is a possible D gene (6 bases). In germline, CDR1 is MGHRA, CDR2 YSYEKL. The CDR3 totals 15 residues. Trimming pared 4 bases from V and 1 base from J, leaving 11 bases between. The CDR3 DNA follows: TGCGCCAGCAGCCGGGGGCCAGGGAGCAATCAGCCCCAGCATTTT. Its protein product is CASSRGPGSNQPQHF.

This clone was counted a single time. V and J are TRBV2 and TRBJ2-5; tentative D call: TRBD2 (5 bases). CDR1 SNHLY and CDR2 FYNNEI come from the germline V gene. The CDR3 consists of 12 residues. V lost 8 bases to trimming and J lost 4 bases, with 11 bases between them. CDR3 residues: CASLGVGETQYF. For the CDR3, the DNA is TGTGCCAGCCTCGGGGTTGGAGAGACCCAGTACTTC.

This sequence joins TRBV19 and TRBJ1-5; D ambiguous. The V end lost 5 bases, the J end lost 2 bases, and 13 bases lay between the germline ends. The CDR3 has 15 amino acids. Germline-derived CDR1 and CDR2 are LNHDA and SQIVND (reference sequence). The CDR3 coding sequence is TGTGCCAGTAGTCCACGCCCCGGGGGCAATCAGCCCCAGCATTTT. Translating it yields CASSPRPGGNQPQHF.

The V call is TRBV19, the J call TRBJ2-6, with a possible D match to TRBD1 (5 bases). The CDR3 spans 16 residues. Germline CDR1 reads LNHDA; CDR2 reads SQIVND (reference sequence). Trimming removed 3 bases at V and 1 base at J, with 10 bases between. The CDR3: CASSIRVVSGANVLTF. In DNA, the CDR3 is TGTGCCAGTAGTATCAGGGTAGTATCTGGGGCCAACGTCCTGACTTTC.

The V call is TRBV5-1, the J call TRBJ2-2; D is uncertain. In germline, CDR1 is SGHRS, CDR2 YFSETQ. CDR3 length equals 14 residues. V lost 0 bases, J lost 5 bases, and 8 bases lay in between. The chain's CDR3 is CASSLEGTTGELFF. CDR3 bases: TGCGCCAGCAGCTTGGAGGGCACGACCGGGGAGCTGTTTTTT. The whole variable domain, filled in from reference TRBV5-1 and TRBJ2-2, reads KAGVTQTPRYLIKTRGQQVTLSCSPISGHRSVSWYQQTPGQGLQFLFEYFSETQRNKGNFPGRFSGRQFSNSRSEMNVSTLELGDSALYLCASSLEGTTGELFFGEGSRLTVL.

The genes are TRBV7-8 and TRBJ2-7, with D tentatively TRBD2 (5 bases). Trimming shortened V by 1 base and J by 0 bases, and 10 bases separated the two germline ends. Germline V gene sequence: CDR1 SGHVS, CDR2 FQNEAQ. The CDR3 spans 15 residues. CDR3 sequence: CASSLGLPDSYEQYF. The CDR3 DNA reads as TGTGCCAGCAGCTTAGGACTACCCGACTCCTACGAGCAGTACTTC.

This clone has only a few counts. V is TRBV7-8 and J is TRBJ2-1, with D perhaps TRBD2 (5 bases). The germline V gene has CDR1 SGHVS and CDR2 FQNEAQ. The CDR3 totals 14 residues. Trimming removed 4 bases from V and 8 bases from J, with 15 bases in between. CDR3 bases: TGTGCCAGCAGCTACGAAATGAGGGTGCATGAGCAGTTCTTC. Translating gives CASSYEMRVHEQFF.

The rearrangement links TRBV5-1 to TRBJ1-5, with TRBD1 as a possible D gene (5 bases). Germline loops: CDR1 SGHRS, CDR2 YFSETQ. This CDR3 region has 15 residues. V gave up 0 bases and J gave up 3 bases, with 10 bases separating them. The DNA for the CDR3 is TGCGCCAGCAGCTTGGTCGGGGCCGACAATCAGCCCCAGCATTTT. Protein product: CASSLVGADNQPQHF.

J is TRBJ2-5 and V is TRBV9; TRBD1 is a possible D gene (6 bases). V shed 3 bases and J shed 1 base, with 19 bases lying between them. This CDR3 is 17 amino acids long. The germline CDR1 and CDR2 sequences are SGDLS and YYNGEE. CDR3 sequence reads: CASSAETGHIGQETQYF. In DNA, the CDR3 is TGTGCCAGCAGCGCCGAAACAGGGCACATAGGCCAAGAGACCCAGTACTTC.